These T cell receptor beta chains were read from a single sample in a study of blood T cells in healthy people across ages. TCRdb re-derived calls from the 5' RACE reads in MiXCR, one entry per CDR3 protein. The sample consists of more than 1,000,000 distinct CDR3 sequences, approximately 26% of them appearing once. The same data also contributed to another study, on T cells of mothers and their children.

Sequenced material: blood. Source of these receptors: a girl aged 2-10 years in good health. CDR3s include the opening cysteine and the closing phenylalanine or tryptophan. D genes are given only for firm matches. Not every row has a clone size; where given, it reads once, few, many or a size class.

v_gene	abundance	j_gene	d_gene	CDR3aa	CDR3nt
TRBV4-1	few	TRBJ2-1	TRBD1	CASSQITGASYNEQFF	TGCGCCAGCAGCCAGATAACAGGGGCTTCCTACAATGAGCAGTTCTTC
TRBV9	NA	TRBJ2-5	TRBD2	CASSVGGRQQETQYF	TGTGCCAGCAGCGTTGGCGGGAGGCAACAAGAGACCCAGTACTTC
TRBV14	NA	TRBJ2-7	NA	CASSQDVGGQYF	TGTGCCAGCAGCCAAGATGTCGGAGGGCAGTACTTC
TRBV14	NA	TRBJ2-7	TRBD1	CASSSSDRAEEQYF	TGTGCCAGCAGCTCCTCGGACAGGGCGGAGGAGCAGTACTTC
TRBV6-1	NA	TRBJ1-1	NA	CASVLTSTGMREAFF	TGTGCCAGCGTCCTAACTTCGACCGGCATGAGAGAAGCTTTCTTT
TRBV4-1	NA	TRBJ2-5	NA	CASSQGSSGDQYF	TGCGCCAGCAGCCAAGGGTCCAGTGGGGACCAGTACTTC
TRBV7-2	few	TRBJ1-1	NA	CASSLAPTPMNTEAFF	TGTGCCAGCAGCTTAGCCCCGACACCCATGAACACTGAAGCTTTCTTT
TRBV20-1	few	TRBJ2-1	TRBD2	CSARGGNNEQFF	TGCAGTGCCCGGGGGGGAAACAATGAGCAGTTCTTC
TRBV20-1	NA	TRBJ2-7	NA	CSARDLSPEQYF	TGCAGTGCTAGAGATCTCAGCCCCGAGCAGTACTTC
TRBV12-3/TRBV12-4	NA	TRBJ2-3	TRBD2	CASRGGMRGGYTDTQYF	TGTGCCAGCAGGGGAGGGATGCGGGGGGGGTACACAGATACGCAGTATTTT
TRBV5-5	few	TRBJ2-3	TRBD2	CASSLGLAETRNTQYF	TGTGCCAGCAGCTTGGGACTAGCGGAGACCAGGAATACGCAGTATTTT
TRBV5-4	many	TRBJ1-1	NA	CASSTTENTEAFF	TGTGCCAGCAGCACGACAGAGAACACTGAAGCTTTCTTT
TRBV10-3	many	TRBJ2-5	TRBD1	CATGTGETQYF	TGTGCCACCGGGACAGGAGAGACCCAGTACTTC
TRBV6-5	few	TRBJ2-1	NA	CASSRGPAGGNEQFF	TGTGCCAGCAGTAGGGGACCAGCGGGCGGCAATGAGCAGTTCTTC
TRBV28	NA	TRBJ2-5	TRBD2	CASSFLAGGLETQYF	TGTGCCAGCAGTTTCCTAGCGGGAGGCTTGGAGACCCAGTACTTC
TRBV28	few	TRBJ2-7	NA	CASSLSLGGPLYEQYF	TGTGCCAGCAGTTTAAGTTTAGGGGGGCCCCTATACGAGCAGTACTTC
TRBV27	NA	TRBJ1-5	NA	CARSTTGTEVRLAQHF	TGTGCCCGCAGTACTACCGGGACGGAGGTGCGGTTAGCCCAGCATTTT
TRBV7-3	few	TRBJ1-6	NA	CASSLNRDLGSPLHF	TGTGCCAGCAGCTTGAACAGGGACCTAGGTTCACCCCTCCACTTT
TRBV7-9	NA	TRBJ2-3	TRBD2	CASSDSGRAGGTQYF	TGTGCCAGCAGCGATAGCGGGAGGGCCGGAGGTACGCAGTATTTT
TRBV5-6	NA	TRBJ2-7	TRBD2	CASEAGGQYEQYF	TGTGCCAGCGAAGCGGGAGGGCAGTACGAGCAGTACTTC
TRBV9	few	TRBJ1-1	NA	CASSVEGQDTEAFF	TGTGCCAGCAGCGTAGAGGGCCAGGACACTGAAGCTTTCTTT
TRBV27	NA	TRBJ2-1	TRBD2	CASSPTAGVIHNEQFF	TGTGCCAGCAGTCCAACCGCGGGGGTCATACACAATGAGCAGTTCTTC
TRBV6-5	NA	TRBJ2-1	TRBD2	CASTITSGGLNEQFF	TGTGCCAGCACCATAACTAGCGGGGGCCTCAATGAGCAGTTCTTC
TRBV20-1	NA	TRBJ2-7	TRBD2	CSARDSGISYEQYF	TGCAGTGCTAGAGATAGCGGGATCTCCTACGAGCAGTACTTC
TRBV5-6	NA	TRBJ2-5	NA	CASSLRSRQETQYF	TGTGCCAGCAGCCTGCGGAGTAGGCAAGAGACCCAGTACTTC
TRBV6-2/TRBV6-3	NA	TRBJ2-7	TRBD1	CASSYDPGQDSYEQYF	TGTGCCAGCAGTTACGACCCGGGACAGGATAGTTACGAGCAGTACTTC
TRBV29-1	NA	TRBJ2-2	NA	CRAGSGSTGELFF	TGCAGGGCGGGTTCAGGATCCACCGGGGAGCTGTTTTTT
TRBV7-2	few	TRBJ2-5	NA	CASSPIFGRGQYF	TGTGCCAGCAGCCCCATCTTCGGCAGGGGCCAGTACTTC
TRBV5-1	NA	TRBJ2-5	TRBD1	CASSWTGEQETQYF	TGCGCCAGCAGCTGGACAGGGGAACAAGAGACCCAGTACTTC
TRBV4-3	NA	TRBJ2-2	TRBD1	CASSQDRGQGTGELFF	TGCGCCAGCAGCCAAGATCGGGGACAGGGGACCGGGGAGCTGTTTTTT
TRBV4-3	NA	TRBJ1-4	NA	CASSQDGTSDNEKLFF	TGCGCCAGCAGCCAAGATGGAACGTCAGATAATGAAAAACTGTTTTTT
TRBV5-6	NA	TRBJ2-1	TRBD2	CASSFILQAGSLYNEQFF	TGTGCCAGCAGCTTCATACTTCAAGCGGGATCCTTATACAATGAGCAGTTCTTC
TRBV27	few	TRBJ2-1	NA	CASSLSVQYEQFF	TGTGCCAGCAGTTTATCAGTCCAATACGAGCAGTTCTTC
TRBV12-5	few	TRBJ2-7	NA	CASGLGPGNEQYF	TGTGCTAGTGGTTTGGGGCCGGGGAACGAGCAGTACTTC
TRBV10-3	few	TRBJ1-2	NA	CAISGQIQPNYGYTF	TGTGCCATCAGTGGGCAGATACAACCTAACTATGGCTACACCTTC
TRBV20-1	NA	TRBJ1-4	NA	CSARDLGESIRKLFF	TGCAGTGCTAGAGATTTGGGGGAGTCTATAAGAAAACTGTTTTTT
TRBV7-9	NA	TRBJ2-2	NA	CASLTSGGVGELFF	TGTGCCAGCCTAACCTCCGGGGGAGTCGGGGAGCTGTTTTTT
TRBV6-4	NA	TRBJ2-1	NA	CASIYRGGSYNEQFF	TGTGCCAGCATATACAGGGGGGGCTCCTACAATGAGCAGTTCTTC
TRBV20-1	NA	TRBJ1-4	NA	CSAASSSFRKLFF	TGCAGTGCCGCGAGCTCTTCCTTTCGGAAACTGTTTTTT
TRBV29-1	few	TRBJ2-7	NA	CSVLQGEQYF	TGCAGCGTTCTCCAGGGCGAGCAGTACTTC
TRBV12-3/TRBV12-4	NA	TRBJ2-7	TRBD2	CASRLAGEGYEQYF	TGCGCCAGCAGACTAGCGGGAGAGGGTTACGAGCAGTACTTC
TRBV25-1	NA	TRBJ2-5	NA	CASPPRGSGGQETQYF	TGTGCCAGCCCCCCACGAGGGAGCGGAGGACAAGAGACCCAGTACTTC
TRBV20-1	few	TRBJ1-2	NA	CSAFEPPYGYTF	TGCAGTGCTTTCGAGCCCCCCTATGGCTACACCTTC
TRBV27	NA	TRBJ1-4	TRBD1	CASSLIGGGNEKLFF	TGTGCCAGCAGTTTAATAGGAGGGGGCAATGAAAAACTGTTTTTT
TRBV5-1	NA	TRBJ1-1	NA	CASSLGIENTEAFF	TGCGCCAGCAGTTTAGGGATTGAGAACACTGAAGCTTTCTTT
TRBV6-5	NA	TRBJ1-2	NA	CASKDWTGDGYTF	TGTGCCAGCAAAGACTGGACCGGTGATGGCTACACCTTC
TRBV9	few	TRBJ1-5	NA	CASSVDLSSNQPQHF	TGTGCCAGCAGCGTGGACTTAAGTAGCAATCAGCCCCAGCATTTT
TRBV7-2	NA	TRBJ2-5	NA	CASSPSKGLETQYF	TGTGCCAGCAGCCCCAGCAAGGGCCTGGAGACCCAGTACTTC
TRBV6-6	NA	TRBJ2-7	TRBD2	CASSSSGSLREQYF	TGTGCCAGCAGTTCTAGCGGGAGCTTACGTGAGCAGTACTTC
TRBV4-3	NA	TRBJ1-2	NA	CASSQDKNYGYTF	TGCGCCAGCAGCCAAGATAAAAACTATGGCTACACCTTC
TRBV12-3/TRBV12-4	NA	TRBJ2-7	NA	CASSFGFTYEQYF	TGTGCCAGCAGTTTCGGGTTCACCTACGAGCAGTACTTC
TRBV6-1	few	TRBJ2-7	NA	CASSEQGGDTLQYF	TGTGCCAGCAGTGAACAAGGGGGAGATACCTTGCAGTACTTC
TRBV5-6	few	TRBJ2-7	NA	CASSLGTTGYEQYF	TGTGCCAGCAGCTTGGGAACTACAGGTTACGAGCAGTACTTC